This T cell receptor beta chain derives from a study of T cell responses to AZD1222 COVID-19 vaccine. Produced via immunoSEQ multiplex PCR; TCRdb's table is partial and in-frame only. In the table there are about 160,000 clones, 90% of which are singletons. This CDR3 contains 16 residues. The germline V gene has CDR1 LGHDT and CDR2 YNNKEL (reference sequence). Trimming removed 2 bases at V and 7 bases at J, with 18 bases between. The source was peripheral blood, collected 28 days after the second AZD1222 dose. The chain combines TRBV3-1 (or the pseudogene TRBV3-2) with TRBJ2-1; D unresolved. This sequence was found in an adult who received the AZD1222 COVID-19 vaccine. Here the CDR3 reads CASSQSPRMPGNEQFF. The CDR3 DNA is TGTGCCAGCAGCCAATCGCCGCGGATGCCTGGTAATGAGCAGTTCTTC.